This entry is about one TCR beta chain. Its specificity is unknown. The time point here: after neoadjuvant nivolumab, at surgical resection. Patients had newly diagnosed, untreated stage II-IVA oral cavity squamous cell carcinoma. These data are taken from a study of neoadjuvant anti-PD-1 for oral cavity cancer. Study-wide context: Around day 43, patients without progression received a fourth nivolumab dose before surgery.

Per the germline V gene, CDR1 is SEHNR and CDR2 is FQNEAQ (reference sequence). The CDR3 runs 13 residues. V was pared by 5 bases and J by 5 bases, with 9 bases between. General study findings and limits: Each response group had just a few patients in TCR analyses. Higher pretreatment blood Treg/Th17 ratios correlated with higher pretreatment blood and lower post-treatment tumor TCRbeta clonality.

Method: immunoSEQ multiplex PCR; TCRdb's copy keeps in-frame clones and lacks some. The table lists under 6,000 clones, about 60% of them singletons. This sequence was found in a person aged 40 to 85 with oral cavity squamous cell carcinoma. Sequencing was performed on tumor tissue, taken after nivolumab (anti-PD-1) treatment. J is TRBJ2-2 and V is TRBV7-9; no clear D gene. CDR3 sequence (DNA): TGTGCCAGCAGCCCGCCGGGTACCGGGGAGCTGTTTTTT. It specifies CASSPPGTGELFF.